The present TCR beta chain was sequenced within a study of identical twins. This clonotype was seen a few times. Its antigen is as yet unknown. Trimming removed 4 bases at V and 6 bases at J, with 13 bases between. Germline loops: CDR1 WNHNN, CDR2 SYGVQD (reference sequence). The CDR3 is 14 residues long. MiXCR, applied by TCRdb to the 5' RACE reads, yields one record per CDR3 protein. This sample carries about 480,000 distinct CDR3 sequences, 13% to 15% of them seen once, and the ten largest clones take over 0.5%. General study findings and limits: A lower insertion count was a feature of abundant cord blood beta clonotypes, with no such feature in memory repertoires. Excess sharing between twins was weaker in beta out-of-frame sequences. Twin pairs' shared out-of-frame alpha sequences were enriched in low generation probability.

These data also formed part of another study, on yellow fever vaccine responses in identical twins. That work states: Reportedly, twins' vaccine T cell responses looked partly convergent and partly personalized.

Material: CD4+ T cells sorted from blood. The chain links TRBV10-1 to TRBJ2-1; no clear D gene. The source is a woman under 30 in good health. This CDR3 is CASSGPQRVNEQFF. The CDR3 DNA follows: TGCGCCAGCAGTGGACCCCAAAGGGTCAATGAGCAGTTCTTC.